A single T cell receptor (beta chain) is shown here with its context. Individuals drawn from about 26 US areas were about 18 to 95 years old. Participants' own reports of clinical history determined their cohort assignment. Recovery meant two consecutive negative NP/OP PCR tests, professional clearance, or resolved symptoms. In germline, CDR1 is MNHEY, CDR2 SVGAGI. The V and J ends lost 8 bases and 3 bases respectively, with 16 bases between them. This CDR3 spans 14 amino acids. This specimen belongs to a study of blood T cell repertoires in COVID-19. Background on the study: From the United States, Italy and Spain came samples of acute and convalescent COVID-19.

The method was immunoSEQ multiplex PCR; TCRdb's version includes in-frame clones alone and lacks a portion of them. This repertoire shows approximately 440,000 clones, about 90% found once; its top ten account for around 0.6%. The clonotype originates from a man aged 18 to 29 who had recovered from COVID-19. The V gene is TRBV6-5, the J gene TRBJ1-1; a possible D gene is TRBD1 (6 bases). The sequenced sample consisted of PBMCs or T cells enriched from blood (not recorded which). CDR3 amino acids: CASHLDRIDTEAFF. The DNA for the CDR3 is TGTGCCAGCCATCTTGACAGGATCGACACTGAAGCTTTCTTT.